The sequence of this T cell receptor beta chain was determined in a study of CD8 T cells in Susac syndrome. Study findings and constraints: In its TCR sequencing and HLA analysis, the study acknowledged that the number of individuals was relatively small.

With respect to this clonotype: Its antigen is unidentified.

After extraction with the RNeasy kit, roughly 0.45 to 1 ug of the RNA was reverse transcribed using random hexamers. Multiplex PCR with immunoSEQ amplified the TCR beta CDR3 across 54 Vbeta and 13 Jbeta. MiXCR, run by TCRdb on the immunoSEQ multiplex PCR reads, gives a single entry per CDR3 protein. Found here are about 140,000 distinct CDR3 sequences, 90% to 95% of them singletons; the top ten hold about 0.11%. The sequenced target, TCR beta, came from blood CD8+ and CD4+ T cells. The CD8+ and CD4+ T cells were isolated magnetically using a negative isolation approach, whereas the TEMRA cells were enriched by FACS. The sequence was collected from a human donor with multiple sclerosis. The sequencing input was CD4+ T cells from PBMCs.

DNA of the CDR3: TGCGCCAGCAGCCAGTGGGGGAAAGGAGCCGGCGCTGAAGCTTTCTTT. Residues: CASSQWGKGAGAEAFF. V usage is TRBV4-1 and J usage is TRBJ1-1; a weak D match, TRBD1 (5 bases). The CDR3 runs 16 residues. The germline CDR1 and CDR2 sequences are MGHRA and YSYEKL. The V and J ends lost 3 bases and 6 bases respectively, with 20 bases between them.